Below, 32 T cell receptor beta chains from the same sample are listed, as sequenced in a study of beta chain features in type 1 diabetes. Every isolated RNA sample was fully reverse transcribed, so sequencing captured expressed TCRB transcripts. TCRdb's copy holds only in-frame clones and misses some; the assay was immunoSEQ multiplex PCR. The data contain hundreds of thousands of clones, about 16% of them singletons. Sequencing used naive CD4+ T cells from blood. These receptors were obtained from a man aged 18 to 29 in good health.

The rearrangement joins TRBV19 to TRBJ1-1; TRBD1 agrees at 8 bases. The junction had 8 bases not matched to a gene; V was cut back by 8 bases and J by 0 bases. This CDR3 spans 15 amino acids. Germline V gene lookup returns CDR1 LNHDA and CDR2 SQIVND (reference sequence). CDR3 amino acids: CASAGGAGLNTEAFF. In nucleotides, the CDR3 is TGTGCCAGTGCAGGGGGCGCGGGACTGAACACTGAAGCTTTCTTT.

This clone was observed a few times. The chain uses TRBV7-7 and TRBJ2-2; 10 bases match TRBD2. Germline V gives CDR1 SSHAT, CDR2 FNYEAQ (reference sequence). V gave up 5 bases and J gave up 1 base; unmatched junction bases: 4. CDR3 length equals 16 residues. The CDR3 region has the DNA TGTGCCAGCAGCCGACTAGCGGGCATGAACACCGGGGAGCTGTTTTTT. Its translation is CASSRLAGMNTGELFF.

The J gene is TRBJ2-5, the V gene TRBV7-2, with D tentatively TRBD2 (6 bases). Germline V gives CDR1 SGHTA, CDR2 FQGNSA. Between the trimmed V and J ends, which lost 1 base and 3 bases, there was a span of 9 bases. The CDR3 loop spans 14 amino acids. This CDR3 reads CASSLELAEETQYF. CDR3 DNA: TGTGCCAGCAGCTTAGAACTAGCCGAAGAGACCCAGTACTTC.

In this sample, this clone turned up a few times. The gene calls are TRBV7-3 and TRBJ2-1, with TRBD2 identical over 12 bases. V lost 0 bases, J lost 10 bases, and 13 bases stayed unmatched. The CDR3 runs to 18 residues. The germline V gene encodes CDR1 SGHTA and CDR2 FQGTGA. Here the CDR3 DNA reads TGTGCCAGCAGCTTAACGTTCCTAGCGGGAGGGCCTGTCAAAGAGCAGTTCTTC. Amino acids: CASSLTFLAGGPVKEQFF.

This clone was detected a few times. The CDR3 protein is CASSLMEGYYGYTF. Written as DNA, the CDR3 is TGTGCCAGCAGCTTGATGGAGGGCTACTATGGCTACACCTTC. This chain connects TRBV5-4 to TRBJ1-2; D not resolved. CDR1 and CDR2 from the germline V gene are SGHNT and YYREEE (reference sequence). Trimming took 1 base from V and 3 from J, leaving 10 bases between them. The CDR3 has 14 residues.

This clone was seen only a few times. CDR3 nucleotides: TGTGCCACCAGCAGGTTTGGCGAGAACAATGAGCAGTTCTTC. Translating gives CATSRFGENNEQFF. The chain carries TRBV15 and TRBJ2-1, with D uncertain. The CDR3 has 14 residues. From germline, CDR1 is LNHNV and CDR2 YYDKDF (reference sequence). V dropped 3 bases and J dropped 5 bases, with 11 bases sitting between them.

This clone showed up just a few times. The V gene is TRBV4-2, the J gene TRBJ1-2, with D hard to call. Germline assignment: CDR1 LGHNA and CDR2 YNFKEQ. CDR3 size: 14 residues. Trimming took 0 bases from V and 3 from J, leaving 8 bases between them. As DNA, the CDR3 is TGTGCCAGCAGCCAAGATACGGCCGACTATGGCTACACCTTC. Its protein is CASSQDTADYGYTF.

The chain recombines TRBV4-2 with TRBJ2-7; no clear D. The length of the CDR3 is 12 residues. In germline, CDR1 is LGHNA, CDR2 YNFKEQ. Trimming cost V 1 base and J 4 bases, with 5 bases left between them. The CDR3 nucleotides read TGTGCCAGCAGCCAAGTTGAGTACGAGCAGTACTTC. Translating gives CASSQVEYEQYF.

There are a few counts of this clone. The DNA for the CDR3 is TGTGCCAGCAGCTTAGCACTAGCGCTTTTAGGAACCTACGAGCAGTACTTC. Its translation: CASSLALALLGTYEQYF. The rearrangement uses TRBV7-8 and TRBJ2-7, with 7 bases fitting TRBD2. This CDR3 spans 17 amino acids. Germline CDR1 SGHVS, CDR2 FQNEAQ. Losses at the gene ends were 0 bases for V and 2 bases for J; bases not matched to a gene: 10.

The J gene is TRBJ2-1, the V gene TRBV6-1; no clear D. The germline V gene encodes CDR1 MNHNS and CDR2 SASEGT. The CDR3 consists of 13 residues. V was cut by 0 bases and J by 10 bases, with 10 bases left in between. The chain's CDR3 is CASSEAASQEQFF. CDR3 DNA sequence: TGTGCCAGCAGTGAAGCGGCCTCCCAGGAGCAGTTCTTC.

The chain couples TRBV11-3 to TRBJ1-1; TRBD1 is a possible D gene (5 bases). Germline CDR1 and CDR2: SGHNT and YENEEA. Trimming removed 2 bases from V and 4 bases from J, with 8 bases in between. The CDR3 loop spans 13 amino acids. The CDR3 spells CASSLKGSTEAFF. The CDR3 DNA sequence: TGTGCCAGCAGCTTAAAGGGGAGCACTGAAGCTTTCTTT.

Only a few counts were recorded for this clone. The chain is built from TRBV7-3 and TRBJ2-7, with 9 bases fitting TRBD2. This CDR3 is built from 15 residues. V dropped 0 bases and J dropped 1; count of bases not matched to a gene: 1. CDR1 and CDR2 (germline): SGHTA, FQGTGA. The CDR3 reads CASSLTSGGSYEQYF. As DNA, the CDR3 is TGTGCCAGCAGCTTAACTAGCGGGGGATCCTACGAGCAGTACTTC.

This chain links TRBV30 with TRBJ2-6; D gene uncertain. This CDR3 has 16 residues. Trimming shortened V by 0 bases and J by 2 bases, and 11 bases separated the two germline ends. Germline V gene data show CDR1 as GTSNPN and CDR2 as SVGIG (reference sequence). CDR3 sequence reads: CAWSVLRPTGANVLTF. DNA for the CDR3: TGTGCCTGGAGTGTACTGCGACCGACTGGGGCCAACGTCCTGACTTTC.

This chain's CDR3 is CASSQVNKGPGQGYTF. CDR3 nucleotide sequence: TGCGCCAGCAGCCAAGTAAACAAGGGCCCCGGGCAAGGCTACACCTTC. This chain links TRBV4-1 with TRBJ1-2; D gene unclear. Germline CDR1 and CDR2: MGHRA and YSYEKL. Trimming shortened V by 1 base and J by 8 bases, and 20 bases separated the two germline ends. The CDR3 has 16 residues.

The chain uses TRBV19 and TRBJ2-5; D perhaps matches TRBD1 (5 bases). V was shortened by 3 bases and J by 5 bases, with 16 bases between the two germline ends. Germline V gene data show CDR1 as LNHDA and CDR2 as SQIVND (reference sequence). The CDR3 length is 15 residues. CDR3 DNA sequence: TGTGCCAGTAGTATGAACAGGCACCTTGGGGAGACCCAGTACTTC. Protein sequence: CASSMNRHLGETQYF.

The chain is built from TRBV6-1 and TRBJ1-5, with D maybe TRBD1 (6 bases). Trimming removed 6 bases at V and 6 bases at J, with 18 bases between. The CDR3 is made up of 15 amino acids. Germline CDR1 and CDR2: MNHNS and SASEGT. The CDR3 spells CASREGAGALQPQHF. The CDR3 DNA reads TGTGCCAGCAGGGAGGGAGCGGGGGCGCTTCAGCCCCAGCATTTT.

The chain links TRBV9 to TRBJ2-4, with D perhaps given as TRBD1 or TRBD2 (6 bases each). This CDR3 is 19 amino acids long. Germline V gene lookup returns CDR1 SGDLS and CDR2 YYNGEE. Trimming stripped 2 bases from V and 1 base from J, with 22 bases between. This chain's CDR3 is CASSVDAVQGTQAKNIQYF. CDR3 sequence (DNA): TGTGCCAGCAGCGTGGACGCCGTGCAGGGGACTCAGGCCAAAAACATTCAGTACTTC.

There are a few counts of this clone. The chain joins TRBV15 to TRBJ1-4; D possibly corresponds to TRBD1 (5 bases). This CDR3 contains 16 residues. The germline V gene encodes CDR1 LNHNV and CDR2 YYDKDF (reference sequence). V lost 2 bases to trimming and J lost 3 bases, with 13 bases between them. CDR3 sequence: CATSRQSGRPNEKLFF. CDR3 nucleotide sequence: TGTGCCACCAGCAGACAATCGGGGCGGCCTAATGAAAAACTGTTTTTT.

The rearrangement joins TRBV10-3 to TRBJ1-1; 9 nucleotides agree with TRBD1. V lost 7 bases and J lost 4; bases outside the gene matches: 4. The CDR3 loop spans 13 amino acids. Germline CDR1 is ENHRY and CDR2 is SYGVKD. The CDR3 reads CAIIDRGSTEAFF. The CDR3 nucleotides read TGTGCCATCATTGACAGGGGGAGCACTGAAGCTTTCTTT.

The chain employs TRBV4-3 and TRBJ2-3, with TRBD2 identical over 13 bases. The CDR3 length is 15 residues. Germline values: CDR1 LGHNA, CDR2 YSLEER. The V segment lost 4 bases and the J segment 4 bases; nucleotides outside the gene matches: 2. CDR3: CASSLGTSGADTQYF. In DNA form, the CDR3 reads TGCGCCAGCAGCCTCGGGACTAGCGGGGCAGATACGCAGTATTTT.

The V and J genes are TRBV29-1 and TRBJ1-4; TRBD1 aligns across 8 bases. The germline V gene has CDR1 SQVTM and CDR2 ANQGSEA. The CDR3 loop spans 14 amino acids. Germline trimming cut 5 bases from V and 4 bases from J; bases unmatched to any gene: 6. DNA for the CDR3: TGCAGCGTTATGGACAGGGCGTTTAATGAAAAACTGTTTTTT. Its translation: CSVMDRAFNEKLFF.

This clone was detected only a few times. The J gene is TRBJ2-5, the V gene TRBV5-4; D is perhaps TRBD1 or TRBD2 (5 bases each). The germline gives CDR1 SGHNT, CDR2 YYREEE (reference sequence). Trimming stripped 3 bases from V and 1 base from J, with 13 bases between. The CDR3 spans 15 residues. CDR3 nucleotides: TGTGCCAGCAGCTGGGGGAGACAATTCCAAGAGACCCAGTACTTC. Protein sequence: CASSWGRQFQETQYF.

This chain links TRBV6-5 with TRBJ1-2; maybe TRBD1 (6 bases). Germline V gene lookup returns CDR1 MNHEY and CDR2 SVGAGI. This CDR3 contains 14 residues. V gave up 6 bases and J gave up 6 bases, with 17 bases separating them. In DNA form, the CDR3 reads TGTGCCAGCAGCGCTGCGGGCAGGGGCCATGGCTACACCTTC. The encoded protein is CASSAAGRGHGYTF.

The rearrangement links TRBV30 to TRBJ1-1; D not resolved. The CDR3 loop spans 13 amino acids. Germline V CDR1 and CDR2: GTSNPN, SVGIG (reference sequence). Trimming pared 0 bases from V and 5 bases from J, leaving 10 bases between. The CDR3 loop reads CAWSVREATEAFF. The CDR3 DNA reads TGTGCCTGGAGTGTGAGGGAAGCGACTGAAGCTTTCTTT. Using reference TRBV30 and TRBJ1-1 for the parts outside the CDR3, the full variable domain is SQTIHQWPATLVQPVGSPLSLECTVEGTSNPNLYWYRQAAGRGLQLLFYSVGIGQISSEVPQNLSASRPQDRQFILSSKKLLLSDSGFYLCAWSVREATEAFFGQGTRLTVV.

This clone showed up just a few times. This chain links TRBV18 with TRBJ1-1; maybe TRBD1 (5 bases). The CDR3 is 13 residues long. With 6 bases removed from V and 4 bases from J, the gap between germline ends came to 12 bases. CDR1 is KGHSH and CDR2 is LQKENI in the germline V gene. CDR3: CASSDTGGTEAFF. The CDR3 nucleotides read TGTGCCAGCTCCGACACCGGGGGCACTGAAGCTTTCTTT.

The gene calls are TRBV6-6 and TRBJ2-7; 15 bases are shared with TRBD2. The CDR3 runs 16 residues. V shed 5 bases, J shed 6 bases, and the junction held 8 bases outside the gene matches. Germline-derived CDR1 and CDR2 are MNHNY and SVGAGI (reference sequence). The CDR3 is CASSQAPGLAGGEQYF. The CDR3 region has the DNA TGTGCCAGCAGTCAGGCACCGGGACTAGCGGGAGGCGAGCAGTACTTC.

This clone was observed a few times. The chain combines TRBV4-2 with TRBJ1-2, with D possibly matching TRBD1 (5 bases). The V and J ends lost 0 bases and 6 bases respectively, with 8 bases between them. CDR1 LGHNA and CDR2 YNFKEQ come from the germline V gene. There are 13 residues in the CDR3. CDR3 DNA: TGTGCCAGCAGCCAAGAGACCAGGGATGGCTACACCTTC. It translates to CASSQETRDGYTF.

This clone has just a few counts. The chain recombines TRBV20-1 with TRBJ2-1, with D possibly TRBD2 on 7 matching bases. The germline V gene has CDR1 DFQATT and CDR2 SNEGSKA (reference sequence). The CDR3 is 11 amino acids. The germline V and J ends were trimmed by 4 bases and 16 bases, with 17 bases remaining between them. CDR3 sequence: CSATTEGEGFF. In nucleotides, the CDR3 is TGCAGTGCTACGACCGAGGGGGAGGGCTTCTTC.

V and J are TRBV7-2 and TRBJ1-3, with no clear D. Between the trimmed V and J ends, which lost 0 bases and 6 bases, there was a span of 12 bases. Germline loops: CDR1 SGHTA, CDR2 FQGNSA. This CDR3 comprises 15 residues. CDR3 in DNA: TGTGCCAGCAGCTTAGCTCCTGGGAGGGAAAACACCATATATTTT. Its translation is CASSLAPGRENTIYF.

This clone appeared a few times. V usage is TRBV11-3 and J usage is TRBJ2-1, with TRBD2 matching over 16 bases. The length of the CDR3 is 15 residues. Germline V gene lookup returns CDR1 SGHNT and CDR2 YENEEA. V shed 5 bases and J 7 bases; nucleotides not matched to a gene: 2. The DNA for the CDR3 is TGTGCCAGCAGCCCGGGACTAGCGGGAGGGAATGAGCAGTTCTTC. This codes for CASSPGLAGGNEQFF.

A remark on this clone: This sample includes further DNA sequences coding for the same CDR3. The chain carries TRBV7-9 and TRBJ2-5; D is unresolved. Germline CDR1 SEHNR, CDR2 FQNEAQ (reference sequence). V was cut by 3 bases and J by 5 bases, with 4 bases left in between. There are 11 residues in the CDR3. The CDR3 DNA reads as TGTGCCAGCAGCTTGAAGGAGACCCAGTACTTC. This translates into CASSLKETQYF. Variable domain in full (rest from reference TRBV7-9 and TRBJ2-5): DTGVSQNPRHKITKRGQNVTFRCDPISEHNRLYWYRQTLGQGPEFLTYFQNEAQLEKSRLLSDRFSAERPKGSFSTLEIQRTEQGDSAMYLCASSLKETQYFGPGTRLLVL.

This chain connects TRBV11-2 to TRBJ2-3, with 10 positions matching TRBD2. The V gene's germline CDR1 is SGHAT and CDR2 FQNNGV. The CDR3 totals 15 residues. With V trimmed by 10 bases and J by 5 bases, 12 bases remained unmatched. The chain's CDR3 is CAIERGGLSRDTQYF. DNA for the CDR3: TGTGCCATCGAGCGGGGGGGCCTTTCGAGAGATACGCAGTATTTT.